The clone carrying this T cell receptor beta chain appeared a single time. The source of the sample is a study of OX40 agonist ivuxolimab in advanced cancers. Only in-frame clones appear in the TCRdb table, and some are missing; sequencing was by immunoSEQ multiplex PCR. Of 70,000 to 90,000 clones in the sample, about 80% were seen once. The CDR3 loop spans 16 amino acids. V shed 2 bases, J shed 5 bases, and the junction held 11 bases outside the gene matches. Germline V lookup: CDR1 MDHEN, CDR2 SYDVKM. Sequenced material: CD4+ or CD8+ T cells sorted from blood, taken in a trial of the OX40 agonist ivuxolimab. This chain connects TRBV28 to TRBJ2-5, with TRBD2 identical over 7 bases. The source of this sequence is an adult with an advanced solid tumor such as melanoma, head and neck, liver or kidney cancer. The CDR3 reads CASSLASGQRWETQYF. Written as DNA, the CDR3 is TGTGCCAGCAGTTTAGCTAGCGGACAACGGTGGGAGACCCAGTACTTC.